This T cell receptor beta chain was identified in a study of T cells in Graves' hyperthyroidism and ophthalmopathy. Study outcomes and limitations: Within blood appeared most thyroid clonotypes that had expanded above 0.001. Ophthalmopathy was separated from stable hyperthyroidism by a 13 V-J model.

This clonotype came up many times. Its specificity is unknown. Ophthalmopathy in the patients scored at least 3 on Clinical Activity Score and at least 4 on NOSPECS grade, lasting under 3 months. Orbital computed tomography and thyroid ultrasound, together with serum TRAb and thyroxine and clinical symptoms, were used for diagnoses. The CDR3 regions of TCR beta were amplified from RNA transcripts. First-round RT-PCR of the TCR CDR3 relied on the HTBI primer set. TCRdb re-called the multiplex PCR reads with MiXCR, one entry per CDR3 protein. The profile shows roughly 350,000 distinct CDR3 sequences, roughly 15% of them singletons. The sequence derives from a woman aged 25 to 45 with Graves' ophthalmopathy. The sequenced material came from blood.

CDR3 region: CAMDRAVYNEQFF. CDR3 nucleotide sequence: TGTGCCATGGACAGGGCGGTGTACAATGAGCAGTTCTTC. The chain joins TRBV2 to TRBJ2-1; TRBD1 agrees at 8 bases. CDR1 SNHLY and CDR2 FYNNEI come from the germline V gene. Losses at the gene ends were 10 bases for V and 4 bases for J; bases not matched to a gene: 6. This CDR3 has 13 amino acids.